This T cell receptor (beta chain) originates from a study of spatial heterogeneity in lung cancer. Study summary: Every unique TCR and UMI combination, on average, appeared more than ten times in raw reads.

This CDR3 has 14 residues. Trimming pared 7 bases from V and 0 bases from J, leaving 13 bases between. A unique molecular identifier was carried by every single TCR cDNA molecule. TCRdb redid the calling of the 5' RACE reads with MiXCR, one entry per CDR3 protein. This sample carries about 23,000 distinct CDR3 sequences, 2.5% to 4% of them seen once, and the ten largest clones take less than 35%. Time point denoted: sample taken at primary tumor resection. Sequencing was performed on whole RNA extracted from tumor and nontumor lung tissue, or from frozen PBMC, and the material was left unsorted. A total of approximately 75 untreated early-stage non-small cell lung cancer patients served as donors. The sample holds many counts of this clonotype.

This TCR was recovered from a female donor with early-stage non-small cell lung cancer. The chain combines TRBV23-1 with TRBJ2-7; perhaps D is TRBD1 or TRBD2 (5 bases each). Being an ORF, TRBV23-1 has a function that is uncertain. This specimen consisted of PBMCs, obtained at surgery. CDR3 bases: TGCGCCAGCATCGGGGCCCCGGGCTCCTACGAGCAGTACTTC. Its translation: CASIGAPGSYEQYF.